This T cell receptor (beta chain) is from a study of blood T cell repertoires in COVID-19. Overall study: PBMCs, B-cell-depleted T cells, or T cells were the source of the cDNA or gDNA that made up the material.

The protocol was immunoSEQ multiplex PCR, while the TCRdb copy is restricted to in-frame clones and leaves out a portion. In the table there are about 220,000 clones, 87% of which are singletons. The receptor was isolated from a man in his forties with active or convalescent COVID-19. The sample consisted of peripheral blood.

DNA of the CDR3: TGTGCCAGCAGGGGGACTACTAACTATGGCTACACCTTC. Its protein is CASRGTTNYGYTF. The V call is TRBV7-9, the J call TRBJ1-2; maybe TRBD1 (5 bases). CDR1 is SEHNR and CDR2 is FQNEAQ in the germline V gene (reference sequence). Deletions cut 6 bases from V and 0 bases from J, with 8 bases between. This CDR3 comprises 13 residues.